A single TCR beta chain is shown here with its context. Antigen: not known. The PCR employed 60 Vbeta primers together with 13 Jbeta primers. Measured with immunoSEQ multiplex PCR; TCRdb has only the in-frame clones, and not every one. The data show over 100,000 clones, about 70% seen once. The source of the sample is a study of cytomegalovirus exposure and HLA in healthy donors. Overall study context: About 200 million T cells yielded around 120 million unique TCR beta sequences in earlier analysis. Overall study results and limits: Prior analysis indicated that the majority of TCR beta V segments exhibited productivity approximately 87% or approximately 30% of the time.

Healthy people donating bone marrow made up the donors. V was shortened by 5 bases and J by 3 bases, with 10 bases between the two germline ends. Germline V gene sequence: CDR1 LNHDA, CDR2 SQIVND (reference sequence). This CDR3 has 13 residues. The chain combines TRBV19 with TRBJ1-1; TRBD1 might be the D (6 bases). The sample comprised PBMCs. The sequence derives from a man aged 25-40 years in good health and CMV-seropositive. CDR3 amino acids: CASSVQGYTEAFF. CDR3 DNA: TGTGCCAGTAGTGTTCAGGGGTACACTGAAGCTTTCTTT.